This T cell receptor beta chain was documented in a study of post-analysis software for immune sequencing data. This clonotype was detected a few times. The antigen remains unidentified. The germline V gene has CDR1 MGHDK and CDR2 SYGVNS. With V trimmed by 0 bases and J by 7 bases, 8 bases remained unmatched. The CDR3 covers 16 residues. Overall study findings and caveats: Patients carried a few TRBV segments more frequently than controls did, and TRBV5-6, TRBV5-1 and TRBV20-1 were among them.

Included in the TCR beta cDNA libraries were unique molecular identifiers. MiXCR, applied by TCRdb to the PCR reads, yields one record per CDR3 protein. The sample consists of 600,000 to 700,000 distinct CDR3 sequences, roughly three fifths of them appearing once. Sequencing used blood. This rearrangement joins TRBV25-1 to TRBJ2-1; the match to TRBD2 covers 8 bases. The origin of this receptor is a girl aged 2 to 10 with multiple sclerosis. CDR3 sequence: CASSEYLAGLLNEQFF. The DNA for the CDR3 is TGTGCCAGCAGTGAATATCTAGCGGGTCTGTTAAATGAGCAGTTCTTC.